This entry lists 10 T cell receptor beta chains sequenced from one sample in a study of cytomegalovirus exposure and HLA in healthy donors. Amplification used 60 Vbeta primers and 13 Jbeta primers. The assay was immunoSEQ multiplex PCR, and TCRdb's table has in-frame clones only and misses some. The table shows approximately 150,000 clones, with roughly 80% occurring only once. The specimen was PBMCs. These receptors were taken from a man aged 40-49 years in good health and CMV-seronegative.

The rearrangement uses TRBV7-8 and TRBJ2-3, with D hard to call. V was trimmed by 4 bases and J by 6 bases, leaving 14 bases between them. The length of the CDR3 is 14 residues. CDR1 is SGHVS and CDR2 is FQNEAQ in the germline V gene. The CDR3 DNA reads TGTGCCAGCAGCTCGTACGGAGTCGAGGATACGCAGTATTTT. It yields the protein CASSSYGVEDTQYF. Complete variable domain (other parts from reference TRBV7-8 and TRBJ2-3): GAGVSQSPRYKVAKRGQDVALRCDPISGHVSLFWYQQALGQGPEFLTYFQNEAQLDKSGLPSDRFFAERPEGSVSTLKIQRTQQEDSAVYLCASSSYGVEDTQYFGPGTRLTVL.

V usage is TRBV6-4 and J usage is TRBJ2-2, with 9 nucleotides matching TRBD1. Trimming took 7 bases from V and 3 from J; bases not matched to a gene: 3. The CDR3 is made up of 14 amino acids. Germline CDR1 is MRHNA and CDR2 is SNTAGT. In DNA, the CDR3 is TGTGCCAGCATGAGGACAGGGGACACCGGGGAGCTGTTTTTT. Amino acids: CASMRTGDTGELFF.

CDR3 sequence (DNA): TGTGCCAGCAGCCTCCAGAGGACAGGGCCCTCAACTAATGAAAAACTGTTTTTT. Encoded protein: CASSLQRTGPSTNEKLFF. V gene TRBV7-9 combines with J gene TRBJ1-4, with 8 nucleotides matching TRBD1. In germline, CDR1 is SEHNR, CDR2 FQNEAQ (reference sequence). The CDR3 loop spans 18 amino acids. J gave up 0 bases and V 5 bases, and 11 bases lay outside the gene matches.

V and J are TRBV10-3 and TRBJ2-1; 8 nucleotides match TRBD2. CDR1 and CDR2 from the germline V gene are ENHRY and SYGVKD. The CDR3 loop spans 12 amino acids. V was clipped by 11 bases and J by 7 bases; unmatched bases: 7. The CDR3 spells CASGTSLNEQFF. The CDR3 bases are TGTGCCTCCGGGACTAGTTTGAATGAGCAGTTCTTC.

The chain joins TRBV4-2 to TRBJ1-5, with 7 bases aligning to TRBD1. The CDR3 is 14 amino acids. Germline values: CDR1 LGHNA, CDR2 YNFKEQ. With 6 bases clipped from V and 3 bases from J, the junction kept 5 bases outside the gene matches. The CDR3 reads CASRDGTDNQPQHF. CDR3 sequence (DNA): TGTGCCAGCAGGGATGGGACAGACAATCAGCCCCAGCATTTT.

The chain joins TRBV9 to TRBJ2-3; TRBD2 matches at 10 bases. Germline V lookup: CDR1 SGDLS, CDR2 YYNGEE. V shed 4 bases and J 3 bases; nucleotides not matched to a gene: 5. This CDR3 comprises 15 residues. The CDR3 reads CASSSGTSDTDTQYF. DNA of the CDR3: TGTGCCAGCAGCTCCGGGACTAGCGATACAGATACGCAGTATTTT.

The chain recombines TRBV6-5 with TRBJ1-5; tentatively, D is TRBD1 (6 bases). The CDR3 contains 15 residues. Looked up from germline, CDR1 is MNHEY and CDR2 is SVGAGI. V was pared by 0 bases and J by 7 bases, with 13 bases between. CDR3 coding DNA: TGTGCCAGCAGTTACTCGGGAGGGGGTCACCAGCCCCAGCATTTT. Protein sequence: CASSYSGGGHQPQHF.

This clone was seen just once. The chain employs TRBV5-1 and TRBJ2-3; possibly TRBD2 for D (6 bases). This CDR3 has 15 residues. The ends were cut back, 0 bases at V and 0 bases at J, with 8 bases in the middle. Germline lookup yields CDR1 SGHRS and CDR2 YFSETQ. CDR3 bases: TGCGCCAGCAGCTTGGGGGGGGTGAGCACAGATACGCAGTATTTT. Translated: CASSLGGVSTDTQYF.

This chain joins TRBV6-6 and TRBJ1-5; D unresolved. CDR1 MNHNY and CDR2 SVGAGI come from the germline V gene (reference sequence). The CDR3 consists of 15 residues. V was shortened by 0 bases and J by 2 bases, with 8 bases between the two germline ends. CDR3 region: CASSYSSQGNQPQHF. For the CDR3, the DNA is TGTGCCAGCAGTTACTCGAGTCAGGGCAATCAGCCCCAGCATTTT.

This clone was observed a handful of times. This chain's CDR3 is CASSPVVGSPLHF. DNA for the CDR3: TGTGCCAGCAGTCCAGTCGTTGGTTCACCCCTCCACTTT. J is TRBJ1-6 and V is TRBV6-1; D unresolved. This CDR3 is built from 13 residues. CDR1 is MNHNS and CDR2 is SASEGT in the germline V gene. V shed 5 bases and J shed 9 bases, with 11 bases lying between them.